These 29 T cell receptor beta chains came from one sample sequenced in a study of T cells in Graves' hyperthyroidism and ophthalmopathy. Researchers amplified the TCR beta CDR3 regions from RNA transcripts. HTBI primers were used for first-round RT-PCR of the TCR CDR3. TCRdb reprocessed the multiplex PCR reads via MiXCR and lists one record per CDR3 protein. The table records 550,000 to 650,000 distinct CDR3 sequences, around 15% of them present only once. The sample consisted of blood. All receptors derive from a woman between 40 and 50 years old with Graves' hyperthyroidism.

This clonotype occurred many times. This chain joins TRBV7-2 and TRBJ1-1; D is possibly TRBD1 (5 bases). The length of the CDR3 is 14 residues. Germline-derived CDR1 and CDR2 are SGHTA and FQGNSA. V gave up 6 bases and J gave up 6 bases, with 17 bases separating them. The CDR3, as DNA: TGTGCCAGCAGGCTTGGGACGGTGGGGGCTGAAGCTTTCTTT. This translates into CASRLGTVGAEAFF. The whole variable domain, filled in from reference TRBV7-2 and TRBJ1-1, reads GAGVSQSPSNKVTEKGKDVELRCDPISGHTALYWYRQSLGQGLEFLIYFQGNSAPDKSGLPSDRFSAERTGGSVSTLTIQRTQQEDSAVYLCASRLGTVGAEAFFGQGTRLTVV.

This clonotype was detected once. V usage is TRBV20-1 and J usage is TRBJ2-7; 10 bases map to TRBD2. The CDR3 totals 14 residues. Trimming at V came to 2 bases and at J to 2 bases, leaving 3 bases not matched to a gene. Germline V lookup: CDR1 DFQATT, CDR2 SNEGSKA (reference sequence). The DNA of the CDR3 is TGCAGTGCTAGAACTAGCGGGGCAACCTACGAGCAGTACTTC. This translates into CSARTSGATYEQYF.

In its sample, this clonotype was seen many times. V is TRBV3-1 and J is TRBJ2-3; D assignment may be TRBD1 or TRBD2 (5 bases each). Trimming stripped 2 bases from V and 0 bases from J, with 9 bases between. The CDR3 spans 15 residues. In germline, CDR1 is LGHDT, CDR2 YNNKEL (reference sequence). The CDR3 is CASSQSGPSTDTQYF. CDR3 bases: TGTGCCAGCAGCCAATCGGGACCTAGCACAGATACGCAGTATTTT.

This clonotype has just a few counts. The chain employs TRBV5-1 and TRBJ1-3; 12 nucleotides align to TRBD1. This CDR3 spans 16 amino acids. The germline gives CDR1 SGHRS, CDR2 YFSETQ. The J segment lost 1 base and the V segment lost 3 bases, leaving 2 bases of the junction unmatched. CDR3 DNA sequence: TGCGCCAGCAGCTGGGGACAGGGGGCATCTGGAAACACCATATATTTT. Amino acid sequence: CASSWGQGASGNTIYF.

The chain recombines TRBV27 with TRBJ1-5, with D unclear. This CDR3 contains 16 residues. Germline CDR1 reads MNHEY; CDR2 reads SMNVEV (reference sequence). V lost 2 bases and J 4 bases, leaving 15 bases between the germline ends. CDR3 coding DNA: TGTGCCAGCAGTTTAAAGGCCCGGACTGGTAATCAGCCCCAGCATTTT. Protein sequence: CASSLKARTGNQPQHF.

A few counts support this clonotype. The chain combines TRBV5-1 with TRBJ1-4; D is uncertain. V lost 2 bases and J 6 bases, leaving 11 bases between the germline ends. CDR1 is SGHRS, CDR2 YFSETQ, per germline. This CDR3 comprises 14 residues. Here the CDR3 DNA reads TGCGCCAGCAGCTTAAGCGGAGCCGATGAAAAACTGTTTTTT. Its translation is CASSLSGADEKLFF.

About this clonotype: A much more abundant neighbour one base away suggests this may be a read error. The DNA for the CDR3 is TGTACCAGCAGCAACTCCAGGGAGAGGGAGCAGTACTTC. Translating gives CTSSNSREREQYF. The chain has TRBV12-3 or TRBV12-4 and TRBJ2-7, with D perhaps being TRBD1 or TRBD2 (5 bases each). The CDR3 is 13 residues long.

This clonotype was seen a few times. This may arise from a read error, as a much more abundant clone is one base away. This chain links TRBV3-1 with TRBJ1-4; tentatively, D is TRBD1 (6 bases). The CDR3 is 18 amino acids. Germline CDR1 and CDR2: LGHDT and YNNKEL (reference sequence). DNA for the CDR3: TGTGCCAGCAGCCAAGGAAGCGGACAGACTGCAACTAATGAAGAACTGTTTTTT. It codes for CASSQGSGQTATNEELFF.

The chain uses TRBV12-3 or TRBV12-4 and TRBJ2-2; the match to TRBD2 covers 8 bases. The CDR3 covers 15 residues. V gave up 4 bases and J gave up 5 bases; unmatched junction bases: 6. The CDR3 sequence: CASSYGRAETGELFF. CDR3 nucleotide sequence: TGTGCCAGCAGTTACGGGAGGGCCGAGACCGGGGAGCTGTTTTTT.

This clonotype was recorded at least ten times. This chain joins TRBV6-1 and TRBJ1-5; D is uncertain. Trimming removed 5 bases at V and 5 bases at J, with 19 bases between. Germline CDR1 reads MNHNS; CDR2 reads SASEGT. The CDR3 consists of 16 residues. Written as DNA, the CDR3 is TGTGCCAGCAGTTACCCCGTGGCAGCCCGGGATCAGCCCCAGCATTTT. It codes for CASSYPVAARDQPQHF.

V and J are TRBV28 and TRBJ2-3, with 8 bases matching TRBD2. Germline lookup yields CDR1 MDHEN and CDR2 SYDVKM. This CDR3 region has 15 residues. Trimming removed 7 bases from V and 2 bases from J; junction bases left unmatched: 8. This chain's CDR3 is CASNLRGGFTDTQYF. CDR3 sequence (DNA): TGTGCCAGCAACCTTCGGGGGGGATTCACAGATACGCAGTATTTT.

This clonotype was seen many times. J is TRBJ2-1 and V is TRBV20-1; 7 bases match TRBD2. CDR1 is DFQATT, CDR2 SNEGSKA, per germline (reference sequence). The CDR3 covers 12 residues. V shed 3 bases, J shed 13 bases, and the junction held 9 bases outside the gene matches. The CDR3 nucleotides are TGCAGTGCTAGCTCCAGCGGGGCAGAACAGTTCTTC. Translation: CSASSSGAEQFF.

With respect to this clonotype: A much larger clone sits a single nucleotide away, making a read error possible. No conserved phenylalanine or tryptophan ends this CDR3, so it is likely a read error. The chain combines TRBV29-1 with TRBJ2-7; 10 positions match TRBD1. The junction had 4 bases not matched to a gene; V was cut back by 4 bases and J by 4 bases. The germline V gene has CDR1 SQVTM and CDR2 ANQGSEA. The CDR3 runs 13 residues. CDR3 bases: TGCAGCGTTGCCGGGACAGGGGTATACGAGCAGTACTCC. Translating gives CSVAGTGVYEQYS.

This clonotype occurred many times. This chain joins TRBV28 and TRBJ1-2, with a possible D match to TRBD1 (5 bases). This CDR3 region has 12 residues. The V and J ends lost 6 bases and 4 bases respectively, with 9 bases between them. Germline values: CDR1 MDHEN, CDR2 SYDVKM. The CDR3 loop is CASSQGPYGYTF. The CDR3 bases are TGTGCCAGCAGCCAGGGTCCCTATGGCTACACCTTC.

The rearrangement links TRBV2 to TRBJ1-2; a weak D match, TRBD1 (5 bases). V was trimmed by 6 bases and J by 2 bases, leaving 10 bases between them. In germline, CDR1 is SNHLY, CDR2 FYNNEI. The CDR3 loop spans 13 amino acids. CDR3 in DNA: TGTGCCAGCAGGGGACGGCAAAACTATGGCTACACCTTC. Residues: CASRGRQNYGYTF.

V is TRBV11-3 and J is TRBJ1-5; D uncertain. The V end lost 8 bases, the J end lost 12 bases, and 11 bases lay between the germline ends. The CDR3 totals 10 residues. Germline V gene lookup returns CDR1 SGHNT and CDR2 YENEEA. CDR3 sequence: CASPERGQHF. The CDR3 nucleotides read TGTGCCAGCCCCGAGCGAGGCCAGCATTTT.

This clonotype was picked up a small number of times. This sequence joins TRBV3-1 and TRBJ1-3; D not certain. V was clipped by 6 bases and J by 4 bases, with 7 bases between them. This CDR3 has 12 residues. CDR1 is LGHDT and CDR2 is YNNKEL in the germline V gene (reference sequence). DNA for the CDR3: TGTGCCAGCAGTAAACAGGGAAACACCATATATTTT. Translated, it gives CASSKQGNTIYF.

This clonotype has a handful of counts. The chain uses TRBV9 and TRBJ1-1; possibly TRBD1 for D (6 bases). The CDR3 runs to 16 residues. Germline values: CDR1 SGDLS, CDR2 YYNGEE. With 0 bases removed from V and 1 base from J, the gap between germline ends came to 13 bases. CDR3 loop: CASSVGRQVTNTEAFF. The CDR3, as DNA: TGTGCCAGCAGCGTAGGGAGACAGGTGACGAACACTGAAGCTTTCTTT.

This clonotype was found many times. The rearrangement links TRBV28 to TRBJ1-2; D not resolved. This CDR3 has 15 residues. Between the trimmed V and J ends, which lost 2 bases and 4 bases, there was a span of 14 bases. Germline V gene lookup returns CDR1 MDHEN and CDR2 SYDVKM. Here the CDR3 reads CASSLRGRMSYGYTF. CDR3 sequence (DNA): TGTGCCAGCAGTTTACGTGGCAGGATGAGCTATGGCTACACCTTC.

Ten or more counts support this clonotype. This CDR3 reads CSARGLSERGLADEQFF. DNA of the CDR3: TGCAGTGCTAGAGGTCTGTCGGAGAGAGGGCTAGCGGATGAGCAGTTCTTC. V gene TRBV20-1 combines with J gene TRBJ2-1; TRBD2 matches 7 bases. Germline CDR1 DFQATT, CDR2 SNEGSKA (reference sequence). Trimming removed 1 base from V and 8 bases from J; junction bases left unmatched: 17. The CDR3 contains 17 residues.

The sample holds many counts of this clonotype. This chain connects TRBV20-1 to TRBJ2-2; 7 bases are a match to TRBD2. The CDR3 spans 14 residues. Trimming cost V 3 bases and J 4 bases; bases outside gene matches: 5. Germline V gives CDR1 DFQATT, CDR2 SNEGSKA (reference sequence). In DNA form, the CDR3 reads TGCAGTGCTAGGAGGGAGGGTAGCACCGGGGAGCTGTTTTTT. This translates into CSARREGSTGELFF.

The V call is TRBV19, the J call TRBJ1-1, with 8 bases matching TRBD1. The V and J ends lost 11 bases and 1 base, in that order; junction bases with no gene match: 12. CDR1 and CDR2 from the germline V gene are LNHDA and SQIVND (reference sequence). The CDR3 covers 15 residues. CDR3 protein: CACRDRPRWNTEAFF. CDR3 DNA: TGTGCCTGCCGGGACAGGCCACGTTGGAACACTGAAGCTTTCTTT. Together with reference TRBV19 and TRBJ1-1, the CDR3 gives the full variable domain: DGGITQSPKYLFRKEGQNVTLSCEQNLNHDAMYWYRQDPGQGLRLIYYSQIVNDFQKGDIAEGYSVSREKKESFPLTVTSAQKNPTAFYLCACRDRPRWNTEAFFGQGTRLTVV.

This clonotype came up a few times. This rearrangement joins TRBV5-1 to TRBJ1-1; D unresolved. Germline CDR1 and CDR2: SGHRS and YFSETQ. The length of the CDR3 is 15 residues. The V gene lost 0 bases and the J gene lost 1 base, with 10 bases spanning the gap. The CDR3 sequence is CASSLEARKNTEAFF. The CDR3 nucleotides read TGCGCCAGCAGCTTGGAGGCCAGAAAGAACACTGAAGCTTTCTTT.

The DNA of the CDR3 is TGTGCCAGCAGCCGGGGGACTCTAGGGAGGAATGAGCAGTTCTTC. The encoded protein is CASSRGTLGRNEQFF. J is TRBJ2-1 and V is TRBV28, with D perhaps TRBD2 (6 bases). Per the germline V gene, CDR1 is MDHEN and CDR2 is SYDVKM. Trimming left V 6 bases short and J 7 bases short, with 19 bases between. The CDR3 is made up of 15 amino acids. Full variable domain (missing parts from reference TRBV28 and TRBJ2-1): DVKVTQSSRYLVKRTGEKVFLECVQDMDHENMFWYRQDPGLGLRLIYFSYDVKMKEKGDIPEGYSVSREKKERFSLILESASTNQTSMYLCASSRGTLGRNEQFFGPGTRLTVL.

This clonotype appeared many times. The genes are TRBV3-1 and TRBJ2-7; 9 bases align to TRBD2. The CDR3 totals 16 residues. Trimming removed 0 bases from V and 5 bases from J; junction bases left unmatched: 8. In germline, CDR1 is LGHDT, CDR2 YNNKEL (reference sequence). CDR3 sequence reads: CASSQDRLAGTDEQYF. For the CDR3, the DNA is TGTGCCAGCAGCCAAGATAGGCTAGCGGGGACCGACGAGCAGTACTTC.

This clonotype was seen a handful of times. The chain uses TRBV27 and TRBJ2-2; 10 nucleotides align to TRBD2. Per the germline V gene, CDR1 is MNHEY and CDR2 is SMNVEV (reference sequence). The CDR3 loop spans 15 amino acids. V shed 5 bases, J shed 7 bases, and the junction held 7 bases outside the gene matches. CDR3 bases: TGTGCCAGCAGTGCCCTAGCGGGAGCGGGCGGGGAGCTGTTTTTT. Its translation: CASSALAGAGGELFF.

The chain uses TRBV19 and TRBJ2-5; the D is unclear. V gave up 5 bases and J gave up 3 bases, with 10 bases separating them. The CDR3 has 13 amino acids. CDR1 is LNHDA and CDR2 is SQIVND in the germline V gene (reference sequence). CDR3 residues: CASSDYEKETQYF. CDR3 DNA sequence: TGTGCCAGTAGTGATTACGAAAAAGAGACCCAGTACTTC.

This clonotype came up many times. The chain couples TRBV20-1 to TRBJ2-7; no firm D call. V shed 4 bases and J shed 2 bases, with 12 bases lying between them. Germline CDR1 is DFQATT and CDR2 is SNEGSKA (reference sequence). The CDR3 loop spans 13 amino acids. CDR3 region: CSATSEGTYEQYF. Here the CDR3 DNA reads TGCAGTGCTACCTCTGAAGGTACCTACGAGCAGTACTTC.

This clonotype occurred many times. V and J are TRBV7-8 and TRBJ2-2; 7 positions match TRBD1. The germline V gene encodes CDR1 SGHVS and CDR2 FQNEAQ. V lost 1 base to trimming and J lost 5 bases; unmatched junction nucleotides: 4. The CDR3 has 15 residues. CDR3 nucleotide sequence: TGTGCCAGCAGCTTAGAACAGGGGTTTACCGGGGAGCTGTTTTTT. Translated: CASSLEQGFTGELFF.